Below, 30 T cell receptor beta chains from the same sample are listed, as sequenced in a study of T cell repertoires in ileal Crohn's disease. The assay was immunoSEQ multiplex PCR, and TCRdb's table has in-frame clones only and misses some. The sample consists of roughly 13,000 clones, approximately 80% of them appearing once. The time point: inflamed ileum from the surgical specimen. What was sequenced was ileal tissue. These receptors came from an adult with Crohn's disease.

The CDR3 reads CASSQDIAGGFYEQYF. The CDR3 DNA sequence: TGCGCCAGCAGCCAAGATATAGCGGGGGGATTCTACGAGCAGTACTTC. The chain joins TRBV4-1 to TRBJ2-7; 10 bases agree with TRBD2. The V segment lost 0 bases and the J segment 3 bases; nucleotides outside the gene matches: 5. Germline V gene data show CDR1 as MGHRA and CDR2 as YSYEKL. The CDR3 consists of 16 residues.

The rearrangement links TRBV2 to TRBJ2-5, with TRBD2 matching 11 bases. The trim removed 4 bases at V and 3 bases at J, leaving 1 base unmatched. CDR1 is SNHLY and CDR2 is FYNNEI in the germline V gene. This CDR3 contains 14 residues. The CDR3 nucleotides are TGTGCCAGCAGTGGTAGCGGGGGGGAAGAGACCCAGTACTTC. Its translation is CASSGSGGEETQYF. The full variable domain, in which reference TRBV2 and TRBJ2-5 provide the parts outside the CDR3, is EPEVTQTPSHQVTQMGQEVILRCVPISNHLYFYWYRQILGQKVEFLVSFYNNEISEKSEIFDDQFSVERPDGSNFTLKIRSTKLEDSAMYFCASSGSGGEETQYFGPGTRLLVL.

This clone was picked up a small number of times. J is TRBJ1-5 and V is TRBV19; D is unresolved. This CDR3 contains 12 residues. Germline CDR1 LNHDA, CDR2 SQIVND (reference sequence). V lost 3 bases to trimming and J lost 5 bases, with 5 bases between them. This CDR3 is CASSMRDQPQHF. The CDR3 nucleotides are TGTGCCAGTAGTATGAGGGATCAGCCCCAGCATTTT.

This clone was picked up a small number of times. The chain uses TRBV7-9 and TRBJ2-7; possibly TRBD1 for D (5 bases). Germline-derived CDR1 and CDR2 are SEHNR and FQNEAQ (reference sequence). The CDR3 totals 12 residues. V lost 2 bases and J 6 bases, leaving 8 bases between the germline ends. The CDR3 nucleotides read TGTGCCAGCAGCTTACTACAGGCCGAGCAGTACTTC. Translation gives CASSLLQAEQYF.

The chain recombines TRBV5-1 with TRBJ2-5; weak D call: TRBD1 (6 bases). Trimming removed 4 bases at V and 1 base at J, with 14 bases between. The CDR3 runs 15 residues. In germline, CDR1 is SGHRS, CDR2 YFSETQ. CDR3: CASSLTTGPQETQYF. In nucleotides, the CDR3 is TGCGCCAGCAGCCTCACCACAGGGCCCCAAGAGACCCAGTACTTC. Complete variable domain (other parts from reference TRBV5-1 and TRBJ2-5): KAGVTQTPRYLIKTRGQQVTLSCSPISGHRSVSWYQQTPGQGLQFLFEYFSETQRNKGNFPGRFSGRQFSNSRSEMNVSTLELGDSALYLCASSLTTGPQETQYFGPGTRLLVL.

The J gene is TRBJ1-2, the V gene TRBV2, with D tentatively TRBD1 (5 bases). The CDR3 contains 14 residues. Germline V gene data show CDR1 as SNHLY and CDR2 as FYNNEI. Trimming took off 6 bases at V and 8 bases at J, with 19 bases between the two ends. The CDR3 spells CASSYLGRDNGYTF. CDR3 coding DNA: TGTGCCAGCAGCTACCTGGGGCGAGACAACGGCTACACCTTC.

This clone was recorded only once. The chain combines TRBV11-2 with TRBJ2-1; 9 nucleotides align to TRBD2. Germline V gene data show CDR1 as SGHAT and CDR2 as FQNNGV. There are 15 residues in the CDR3. Trimming removed 2 bases from V and 8 bases from J; junction bases left unmatched: 7. The CDR3 DNA follows: TGTGCCAGCAGCTTAAACGCGGGGGGGTTCGATGAGCAGTTCTTC. Amino acid sequence: CASSLNAGGFDEQFF.

V is TRBV4-1 and J is TRBJ2-7, with D maybe TRBD1 (5 bases). CDR3 length: 16 residues. Deletions cut 0 bases from V and 2 bases from J, with 14 bases between. The V gene's germline CDR1 is MGHRA and CDR2 YSYEKL. CDR3 bases: TGCGCCAGCAGCCAAGATCGCCAGGTGGGGCCCTACGAGCAGTACTTC. Residues: CASSQDRQVGPYEQYF.

About this clone itself: At the DNA level, this CDR3 is encoded by other sequences in the same sample as well. This chain uses TRBV9 with TRBJ2-1; perhaps D is TRBD1 or TRBD2 (5 bases each). V was shortened by 4 bases and J by 0 bases, with 11 bases between the two germline ends. The CDR3 is made up of 15 amino acids. CDR1 is SGDLS and CDR2 is YYNGEE in the germline V gene. CDR3 amino acids: CASSPRDRSYNEQFF. CDR3 sequence (DNA): TGTGCCAGCAGCCCCCGGGACCGCTCCTACAATGAGCAGTTCTTC. Using reference TRBV9 and TRBJ2-1 for the parts outside the CDR3, the full variable domain is DSGVTQTPKHLITATGQRVTLRCSPRSGDLSVYWYQQSLDQGLQFLIQYYNGEERAKGNILERFSAQQFPDLHSELNLSSLELGDSALYFCASSPRDRSYNEQFFGPGTRLTVL.

The chain couples TRBV19 to TRBJ2-5, with TRBD1 as a possible D gene (6 bases). CDR1 and CDR2 from the germline V gene are LNHDA and SQIVND (reference sequence). V shed 3 bases and J shed 3 bases, with 8 bases lying between them. The CDR3 totals 13 residues. The CDR3 DNA follows: TGTGCCAGTAGTATTGGGGGCGAAGAGACCCAGTACTTC. It encodes CASSIGGEETQYF.

This clone was seen a handful of times. V usage is TRBV4-2 and J usage is TRBJ2-7, with a possible D match to TRBD2 (6 bases). The CDR3 length is 15 residues. Germline V CDR1 and CDR2: LGHNA, YNFKEQ. Trimming took off 0 bases at V and 3 bases at J, with 12 bases between the two ends. This CDR3 is CASSQELRGVYEQYF. CDR3 coding DNA: TGTGCCAGCAGCCAAGAACTACGCGGGGTCTACGAGCAGTACTTC.

The chain combines TRBV9 with TRBJ1-1; D might be TRBD1 (6 bases). This CDR3 is 15 amino acids long. Germline CDR1 and CDR2: SGDLS and YYNGEE. V was shortened by 0 bases and J by 0 bases, with 9 bases between the two germline ends. CDR3 region: CASSVVPGVNTEAFF. The DNA for the CDR3 is TGTGCCAGCAGCGTAGTCCCAGGGGTGAACACTGAAGCTTTCTTT.

V is TRBV6-5 and J is TRBJ1-1, with D possibly TRBD1 on 5 matching bases. There are 16 residues in the CDR3. From germline, CDR1 is MNHEY and CDR2 SVGAGI. Trimming removed 0 bases from V and 3 bases from J, with 14 bases in between. The CDR3 nucleotides read TGTGCCAGCAGTTACTCGGGGGTGGCTGGATACACTGAAGCTTTCTTT. Residues: CASSYSGVAGYTEAFF.

The chain joins TRBV5-4 to TRBJ2-2; TRBD1 agrees at 7 bases. Trimming at V came to 4 bases and at J to 2 bases, leaving 8 bases not matched to a gene. This CDR3 has 16 residues. Germline lookup yields CDR1 SGHNT and CDR2 YYREEE (reference sequence). The CDR3 spells CASSLRRGLNTGELFF. CDR3 nucleotides: TGTGCCAGCAGCCTCAGAAGGGGGCTAAACACCGGGGAGCTGTTTTTT.

The J gene is TRBJ2-7, the V gene TRBV6-5, with 10 bases identical to TRBD2. CDR3 size: 14 residues. Germline V CDR1 and CDR2: MNHEY, SVGAGI. Trimming removed 2 bases from V and 3 bases from J; junction bases left unmatched: 1. The DNA for the CDR3 is TGTGCCAGCAGTTACAGCGGGGGGGTCTACGAGCAGTACTTC. Protein: CASSYSGGVYEQYF.

The chain carries TRBV11-2 and TRBJ1-2, with D maybe TRBD1 (5 bases). This CDR3 is 16 amino acids long. Germline CDR1 reads SGHAT; CDR2 reads FQNNGV. With 3 bases removed from V and 4 bases from J, the gap between germline ends came to 18 bases. In DNA, the CDR3 is TGTGCCAGCAGCTTCGCACCAGGGTTCGGAGGCTATGGCTACACCTTC. Encoded protein: CASSFAPGFGGYGYTF.

This clone was recorded a few times. V and J are TRBV2 and TRBJ1-1; TRBD1 might be the D (6 bases). Per germline, CDR1 SNHLY and CDR2 FYNNEI. V lost 3 bases and J 0 bases, leaving 11 bases between the germline ends. This CDR3 contains 15 residues. The CDR3 coding sequence is TGTGCCAGCAGTGACTGGAACAGGGTGAACACTGAAGCTTTCTTT. It is translated as CASSDWNRVNTEAFF.

V gene TRBV4-1 combines with J gene TRBJ1-5; D uncertain. The CDR3 is 15 amino acids. V lost 0 bases to trimming and J lost 1 base, with 7 bases between them. Germline V gene data show CDR1 as MGHRA and CDR2 as YSYEKL. The CDR3 bases are TGCGCCAGCAGCCAAGATATCCGGAGCAATCAGCCCCAGCATTTT. Translated: CASSQDIRSNQPQHF.

The gene calls are TRBV30 and TRBJ2-7, with D perhaps TRBD1 (6 bases). CDR3 length: 13 amino acids. Per the germline V gene, CDR1 is GTSNPN and CDR2 is SVGIG (reference sequence). The V gene lost 1 base and the J gene lost 6 bases, with 13 bases spanning the gap. CDR3 sequence reads: CAWSAVEGGEQYF. CDR3 bases: TGTGCCTGGAGTGCTGTGGAAGGGGGCGAGCAGTACTTC.

The V call is TRBV11-2, the J call TRBJ2-7; maybe TRBD2 (6 bases). V shed 2 bases and J shed 3 bases, with 14 bases lying between them. From germline, CDR1 is SGHAT and CDR2 FQNNGV. CDR3 length: 15 amino acids. Here the CDR3 reads CASSLTGGVGYEQYF. The CDR3 bases are TGTGCCAGCAGCTTAACAGGCGGGGTTGGCTACGAGCAGTACTTC.

The chain employs TRBV5-1 and TRBJ1-2; D gene unclear. The germline CDR1 and CDR2 sequences are SGHRS and YFSETQ. CDR3 size: 14 residues. V was trimmed by 0 bases and J by 3 bases, leaving 9 bases between them. The CDR3: CASSLEVRYYGYTF. The DNA for the CDR3 is TGCGCCAGCAGCTTGGAAGTTCGGTACTATGGCTACACCTTC.

The chain has TRBV18 and TRBJ1-2; D is uncertain. V was clipped by 3 bases and J by 13 bases, with 15 bases between them. Looked up from germline, CDR1 is KGHSH and CDR2 is LQKENI. The CDR3 is 12 residues long. As DNA, the CDR3 is TGTGCCAGCTCACCTCAAGGGTCTACTAGCACCTTC. The encoded protein is CASSPQGSTSTF.

V is TRBV5-6 and J is TRBJ1-2, with D possibly matching TRBD1 (6 bases). Trimming shortened V by 2 bases and J by 6 bases, and 11 bases separated the two germline ends. Germline-derived CDR1 and CDR2 are SGHDT and YYEEEE. The CDR3 runs 13 residues. CDR3 DNA: TGTGCCAGCAGCTTTACAGGGAGGGATGGCTACACCTTC. It translates to CASSFTGRDGYTF.

This clone is deemed large. The genes are TRBV11-2 and TRBJ2-7; no definite D call. CDR1 and CDR2 (germline): SGHAT, FQNNGV. The germline V and J ends were trimmed by 2 bases and 4 bases, with 6 bases remaining between them. The CDR3 is 12 residues long. CDR3 amino acids: CASSLMEYEQYF. The CDR3, as DNA: TGTGCCAGCAGCTTAATGGAATACGAGCAGTACTTC.

The rearrangement links TRBV30 to TRBJ1-2; D gene uncertain. The CDR3 spans 14 residues. Trimming left V 2 bases short and J 2 bases short, with 12 bases between. Germline V gene sequence: CDR1 GTSNPN, CDR2 SVGIG (reference sequence). The CDR3 is CAWSFLGRNYGYTF. For the CDR3, the DNA is TGTGCCTGGAGTTTCCTCGGCAGAAACTATGGCTACACCTTC.

CDR3 nucleotide sequence: TGCGCCAGCAGTGATGGAGCCAAACCAGGAGCTTTCTTT. Its protein is CASSDGAKPGAFF. The chain uses TRBV10-1 and TRBJ1-1; D is unresolved. Germline CDR1 reads WNHNN; CDR2 reads SYGVQD (reference sequence). The CDR3 is 13 residues long. Trimming took 3 bases from V and 10 from J, leaving 15 bases between them.

This clone was seen only a few times. This chain uses TRBV27 with TRBJ2-1; D gene unclear. The CDR3 sequence is 14 residues long. Trimming stripped 5 bases from V and 6 bases from J, with 14 bases between. Germline loops: CDR1 MNHEY, CDR2 SMNVEV (reference sequence). CDR3 region: CASSPYFKTNEQFF. The CDR3 DNA reads as TGTGCCAGCAGTCCCTACTTCAAGACCAATGAGCAGTTCTTC.

V and J are TRBV6-4 and TRBJ2-1; 11 bases are a match to TRBD2. The germline gives CDR1 MRHNA, CDR2 SNTAGT. V trimming: 8 bases; J trimming: 8 bases; junction bases outside the gene matches: 8. This CDR3 has 14 amino acids. The CDR3 loop reads CASGSGGANDEQFF. CDR3 bases: TGTGCCAGCGGTAGCGGGGGGGCCAACGATGAGCAGTTCTTC.

The chain is built from TRBV30 and TRBJ1-6, with 7 nucleotides matching TRBD1. Germline loops: CDR1 GTSNPN, CDR2 SVGIG (reference sequence). The CDR3 covers 14 residues. Germline trimming cut 0 bases from V and 7 bases from J; bases unmatched to any gene: 3. The CDR3 protein is CAWSVRDRNSPLHF. The CDR3 bases are TGTGCCTGGAGTGTACGGGACAGAAATTCACCCCTCCACTTT.

V usage is TRBV7-9 and J usage is TRBJ1-1; no reliable D call. Per the germline V gene, CDR1 is SEHNR and CDR2 is FQNEAQ (reference sequence). V dropped 3 bases and J dropped 7 bases, with 6 bases sitting between them. The CDR3 totals 11 residues. The CDR3 reads CASSFSGEAFF. DNA of the CDR3: TGTGCCAGCAGCTTCTCCGGTGAAGCTTTCTTT.